This record covers a single TCR beta chain. This sample is part of a study of shared T cell receptors in the human thymus. Generated by immunoSEQ multiplex PCR, the TCRdb table keeps only in-frame clones and is missing some. The sample lists 700,000 or so clones, 80% to 90% seen once, with around 0.0094% in the top ten. The CDR3 length is 19 residues. Germline CDR1 and CDR2: LGHNA and YSLEER. The V gene lost 0 bases and the J gene lost 6 bases, with 24 bases spanning the gap. These same data were also listed under a study on human thymus T cells.

The source is a girl under three years old with a congenital heart defect. Sequenced: thymocytes. This chain joins TRBV4-3 and TRBJ2-1; maybe TRBD2 (5 bases). CDR3 DNA: TGCGCCAGCAGCCAAGATCACCTAGCCATCCCATCCGGATCCAATGAGCAGTTCTTC. This gives the protein CASSQDHLAIPSGSNEQFF.